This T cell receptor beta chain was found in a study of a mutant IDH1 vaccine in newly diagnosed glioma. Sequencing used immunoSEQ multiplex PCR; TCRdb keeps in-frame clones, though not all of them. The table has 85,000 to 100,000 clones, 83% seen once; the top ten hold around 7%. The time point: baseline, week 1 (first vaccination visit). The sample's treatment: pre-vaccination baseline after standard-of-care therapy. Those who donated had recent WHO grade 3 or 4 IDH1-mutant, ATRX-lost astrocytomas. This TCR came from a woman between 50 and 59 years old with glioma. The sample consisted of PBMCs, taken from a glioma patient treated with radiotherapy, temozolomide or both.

The CDR3 loop reads CASSLAGSGGYTF. The CDR3 DNA reads as TGTGCCAGCAGCTTAGCGGGGTCCGGTGGCTACACCTTC. The chain has TRBV7-9 and TRBJ1-2, with unresolved D. CDR1 is SEHNR, CDR2 FQNEAQ, per germline (reference sequence). The length of the CDR3 is 13 residues. Trimming removed 0 bases from V and 7 bases from J, with 9 bases in between.